The source of this T cell receptor beta chain is a study of blood T cells in healthy people across ages. Turning to the study itself: About one barcoded beta molecule per two T cells came from capture by template switching.

The V and J ends lost 1 base and 12 bases respectively, with 10 bases between them. The CDR3 length is 12 residues. Germline loops: CDR1 SEHNR, CDR2 FQNEAQ (reference sequence). A sample-barcoded 5' primer and a J-beta primer mix were used in a second PCR of roughly 7 to 11 cycles. Each CDR3 protein is one row after TCRdb ran MiXCR on the 5' RACE reads. The sample consists of roughly 1.5 million distinct CDR3 sequences, approximately 43% of them appearing once. Sequences were obtained from blood. This TCR was sampled from a woman aged 18 to 35 in good health. The chain links TRBV7-9 to TRBJ2-1; D gene uncertain. Here the CDR3 reads CASSLVSPPQFF. The CDR3 nucleotides read TGTGCCAGCAGCTTAGTCTCTCCACCGCAGTTCTTC. The variable domain in full, with the rest retrieved from reference TRBV7-9 and TRBJ2-1, is DTGVSQNPRHKITKRGQNVTFRCDPISEHNRLYWYRQTLGQGPEFLTYFQNEAQLEKSRLLSDRFSAERPKGSFSTLEIQRTEQGDSAMYLCASSLVSPPQFFGPGTRLTVL.